The clone carrying this T cell receptor (beta chain) was found a few times. Its matching antigen is unknown. TCRdb re-analysed the RT-PCR reads in MiXCR, keeping a single row per CDR3 protein. The repertoire holds roughly 670,000 distinct CDR3 sequences, with approximately 15% as singletons. This entry belongs to a study of response to subunit inactivated influenza vaccine. Study-level results: Authors suggested seasonal influenza vaccinations each recruit few new T cells.

The CDR3 runs to 15 residues. Between the trimmed V and J ends, which lost 1 base and 0 bases, there was a span of 10 bases. Germline assignment: CDR1 SGHVS and CDR2 FQNEAQ. The sequence was collected from a man aged 50-59 years who received an inactivated influenza vaccine. This sequence joins TRBV7-8 and TRBJ2-7; a possible D gene is TRBD1 (5 bases). This sample comprised PBMCs from blood, obtained approximately 15 days before vaccination. The CDR3 here is CASSLESGRSYEQYF. The CDR3 region has the DNA TGTGCCAGCAGCTTAGAGTCAGGGCGCTCCTACGAGCAGTACTTC.